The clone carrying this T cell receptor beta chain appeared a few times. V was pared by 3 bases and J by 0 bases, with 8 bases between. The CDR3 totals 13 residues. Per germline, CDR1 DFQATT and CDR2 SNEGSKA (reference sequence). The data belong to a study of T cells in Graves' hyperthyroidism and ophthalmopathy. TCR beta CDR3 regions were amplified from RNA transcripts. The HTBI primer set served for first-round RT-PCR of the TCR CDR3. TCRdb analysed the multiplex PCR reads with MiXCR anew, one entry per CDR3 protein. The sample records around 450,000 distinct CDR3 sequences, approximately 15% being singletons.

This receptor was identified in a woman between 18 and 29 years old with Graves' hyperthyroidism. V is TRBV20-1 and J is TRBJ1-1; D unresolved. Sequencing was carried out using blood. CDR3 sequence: CSASPNLNTEAFF. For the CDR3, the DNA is TGCAGTGCTAGTCCAAATCTGAACACTGAAGCTTTCTTT.